The 10 T cell receptor beta chains below were found in one sample sequenced in a study of blood T cells in healthy people across ages. Together with a sample-barcoded 5' primer, a J-beta primer mix was included in a second PCR lasting about 7 to 11 cycles. TCRdb reprocessed the 5' RACE reads with MiXCR, giving one entry per CDR3 protein. The sample shows 1.8 million or so distinct CDR3 sequences, 35% to 50% of them seen only once. The sample consisted of blood. The source of these receptors is a human donor in good health.

The V and J genes are TRBV28 and TRBJ2-4; perhaps TRBD2 as D (7 bases). The DNA end is more similar to TRBJ2-7, so the J call may be wrong. The CDR3 has 17 amino acids. Germline V CDR1 and CDR2: MDHEN, SYDVKM. CDR3 nucleotides: TGTGCCAGCAGTTTAATCCGGGGGGCTGCGGGGAATTACGAGCAGTACTTC. Translation gives CASSLIRGAAGNYEQYF.

The gene calls are TRBV20-1 and TRBJ1-5; TRBD1 might be the D (5 bases). Germline loops: CDR1 DFQATT, CDR2 SNEGSKA (reference sequence). The CDR3 contains 15 residues. Trimming pared 4 bases from V and 1 base from J, leaving 14 bases between. The CDR3 loop reads CSATTGGGSNQPQHF. CDR3 bases: TGCAGTGCTACTACGGGGGGAGGAAGCAATCAGCCCCAGCATTTT.

The V and J genes are TRBV24-1 and TRBJ2-1; D tentatively reads TRBD1 or TRBD2 (5 bases each). Trimming removed 9 bases at V and 8 bases at J, with 16 bases between. Germline V gene sequence: CDR1 KGHDR, CDR2 SFDVKD. The CDR3 totals 13 residues. The CDR3, as DNA: TGTGCCACCGGGGGTCTCCCGAGGGATGAGCAGTTCTTC. Translation: CATGGLPRDEQFF.

This clonotype was seen a few times. This chain joins TRBV29-1 and TRBJ2-4; tentative D call: TRBD2 (5 bases). The J call may be wrong; the DNA end is better matched by TRBJ2-7. Germline CDR1 and CDR2: SQVTM and ANQGSEA. This CDR3 comprises 16 residues. CDR3 residues: CSVLGNQESSLYEQYF. The CDR3 DNA is TGCAGCGTGCTCGGGAATCAGGAATCGTCCCTATACGAGCAGTACTTC.

The V gene is TRBV4-1, the J gene TRBJ1-2; D not resolved. Per the germline V gene, CDR1 is MGHRA and CDR2 is YSYEKL. V dropped 5 bases and J dropped 9 bases, with 16 bases sitting between them. The CDR3 length is 13 residues. DNA for the CDR3: TGCGCCAGCAGCGTTCAAGGATTTAGGAGCTACACCTTC. Amino acids: CASSVQGFRSYTF.

The chain carries TRBV15 and TRBJ1-2, with 7 bases that match TRBD1. This CDR3 spans 16 amino acids. The V segment lost 1 base and the J segment 8 bases; nucleotides outside the gene matches: 13. Germline values: CDR1 LNHNV, CDR2 YYDKDF (reference sequence). The CDR3 loop reads CATSRVGDEGAMGYTF. As DNA, the CDR3 is TGTGCCACCAGCAGAGTGGGTGATGAGGGGGCGATGGGCTACACCTTC.

The chain has TRBV5-1 and TRBJ1-1; D is uncertain. The germline V gene encodes CDR1 SGHRS and CDR2 YFSETQ. CDR3 length: 15 amino acids. The V gene lost 0 bases and the J gene lost 7 bases, with 16 bases spanning the gap. The CDR3 coding sequence is TGCGCCAGCAGCTTGGGTGACGGGATGAGCATTGAAGCTTTCTTT. Translating gives CASSLGDGMSIEAFF.

The chain combines TRBV20-1 with TRBJ1-6, with TRBD1 as a possible D gene (5 bases). The CDR3 consists of 15 residues. V was pared by 1 base and J by 0 bases, with 7 bases between. The germline V gene encodes CDR1 DFQATT and CDR2 SNEGSKA (reference sequence). In DNA, the CDR3 is TGCAGTGCTAGAGCCGGGGGCTCCTATAATTCACCCCTCCACTTT. This codes for CSARAGGSYNSPLHF.

This clonotype was counted only a few times. The chain has TRBV20-1 and TRBJ2-3; a weak D match, TRBD2 (8 bases). The CDR3 is made up of 16 amino acids. In germline, CDR1 is DFQATT, CDR2 SNEGSKA (reference sequence). Trimming shortened V by 5 bases and J by 3 bases, and 21 bases separated the two germline ends. As DNA, the CDR3 is TGCAGTGCTGGTCGCACGGGAGGGGGCTTAACAGATACGCAGTATTTT. The encoded protein is CSAGRTGGGLTDTQYF.

The J gene is TRBJ2-4, the V gene TRBV18, with 7 positions matching TRBD2. J was trimmed by 13 bases and V by 3 bases; bases with no gene match: 12. This CDR3 has 14 residues. Germline CDR1 reads KGHSH; CDR2 reads LQKENI. CDR3 protein: CASSPSGDYNEQYF. CDR3 nucleotide sequence: TGTGCCAGCTCACCGAGCGGGGACTACAATGAGCAGTACTTC.